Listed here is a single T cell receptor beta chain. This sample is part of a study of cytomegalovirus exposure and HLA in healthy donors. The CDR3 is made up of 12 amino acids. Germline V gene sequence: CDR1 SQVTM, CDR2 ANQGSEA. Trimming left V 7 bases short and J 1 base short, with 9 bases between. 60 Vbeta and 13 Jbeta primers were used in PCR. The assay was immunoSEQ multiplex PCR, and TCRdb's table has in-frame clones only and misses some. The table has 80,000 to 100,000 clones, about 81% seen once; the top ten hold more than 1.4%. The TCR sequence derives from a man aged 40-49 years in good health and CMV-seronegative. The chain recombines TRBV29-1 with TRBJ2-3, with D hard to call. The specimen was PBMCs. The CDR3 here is CSADLGTDTQYF. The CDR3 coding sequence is TGCAGCGCCGATTTAGGCACAGATACGCAGTATTTT.